The 23 T cell receptor beta chains below come from one sample, sequenced in a study of T-cell reconstitution after alpha-beta-depleted transplantation in children. TCRbeta library construction was performed incorporating unique molecular identifiers. TCRdb reprocessed the PCR reads with MiXCR, giving one entry per CDR3 protein. The sample holds around 410,000 distinct CDR3 sequences, approximately 11% seen once. This sample comprised PBMCs from the stem cell graft donor, obtained from the stem cell graft. The source is a human donor who donated a stem cell graft to a child with acute myeloid leukemia.

The rearrangement uses TRBV30 and TRBJ1-3, with 7 bases lining up with TRBD1. The V gene's germline CDR1 is GTSNPN and CDR2 SVGIG (reference sequence). V shed 2 bases and J 2 bases; nucleotides not matched to a gene: 3. This CDR3 is 14 amino acids long. CDR3 bases: TGTGCCTGGAGTATGACAGGGACTGGAAACACCATATATTTT. Its protein is CAWSMTGTGNTIYF.

The chain has TRBV5-6 and TRBJ2-1; D is ambiguous. The CDR3 is 13 amino acids. Trimming cost V 5 bases and J 3 bases, with 9 bases left between them. Germline V gives CDR1 SGHDT, CDR2 YYEEEE. In DNA, the CDR3 is TGTGCCAGCAGTTCACCCAACTACAATGAGCAGTTCTTC. This encodes CASSSPNYNEQFF.

The chain carries TRBV27 and TRBJ1-2; no clear D. Germline CDR1 and CDR2: MNHEY and SMNVEV (reference sequence). The V and J ends lost 5 bases and 5 bases respectively, with 12 bases between them. The CDR3 covers 13 residues. The CDR3 spells CASSRRESYGYTF. For the CDR3, the DNA is TGTGCCAGCAGTAGACGGGAATCGTATGGCTACACCTTC.

This clonotype occurred a few times. This chain connects TRBV19 to TRBJ2-3; D unresolved. V lost 3 bases to trimming and J lost 4 bases, with 14 bases between them. The CDR3 runs to 15 residues. CDR1 and CDR2 from the germline V gene are LNHDA and SQIVND (reference sequence). This CDR3 is CASSIQAQVADTQYF. The DNA for the CDR3 is TGTGCCAGTAGTATTCAAGCGCAAGTCGCAGATACGCAGTATTTT. Drawing the rest from reference TRBV19 and TRBJ2-3, the complete variable domain is DGGITQSPKYLFRKEGQNVTLSCEQNLNHDAMYWYRQDPGQGLRLIYYSQIVNDFQKGDIAEGYSVSREKKESFPLTVTSAQKNPTAFYLCASSIQAQVADTQYFGPGTRLTVL.

The CDR3 DNA reads TGTGCCAGCTCACCTATCAGGCAGACTAACTATGGCTACACCTTC. Its translation: CASSPIRQTNYGYTF. The V and J genes are TRBV18 and TRBJ1-2; D ambiguous. This CDR3 region has 15 residues. V lost 3 bases and J lost 0, with 11 bases in between. Germline values: CDR1 KGHSH, CDR2 LQKENI.

V usage is TRBV7-9 and J usage is TRBJ2-7; D remains unclear. The CDR3 contains 14 residues. The germline V and J ends were trimmed by 3 bases and 0 bases, with 9 bases remaining between them. In germline, CDR1 is SEHNR, CDR2 FQNEAQ (reference sequence). The CDR3 DNA reads TGTGCCAGCAGCTTCGAGACGGTCTCCTACGAGCAGTACTTC. Translating it yields CASSFETVSYEQYF. Filled out from reference TRBV7-9 and TRBJ2-7, the complete variable domain reads DTGVSQNPRHKITKRGQNVTFRCDPISEHNRLYWYRQTLGQGPEFLTYFQNEAQLEKSRLLSDRFSAERPKGSFSTLEIQRTEQGDSAMYLCASSFETVSYEQYFGPGTRLTVT.

This clonotype showed up just a few times. The chain couples TRBV20-1 to TRBJ1-2; no firm D call. Germline assignment: CDR1 DFQATT and CDR2 SNEGSKA (reference sequence). There are 14 residues in the CDR3. Deletions cut 0 bases from V and 2 bases from J, with 10 bases between. This CDR3 reads CSARDLGVNYGYTF. The CDR3 nucleotides read TGCAGTGCTAGAGATCTTGGCGTAAACTATGGCTACACCTTC.

This sequence joins TRBV20-1 and TRBJ2-3; 7 nucleotides agree with TRBD1. Germline V gene sequence: CDR1 DFQATT, CDR2 SNEGSKA (reference sequence). The CDR3 extends over 14 amino acids. Trimming removed 2 bases from V and 0 bases from J; junction bases left unmatched: 2. The CDR3 region is CSARSTGSTDTQYF. The DNA of the CDR3 is TGCAGTGCTAGATCGACAGGGAGCACAGATACGCAGTATTTT.

This clonotype was counted many times. The rearrangement joins TRBV20-1 to TRBJ1-2; D gene uncertain. The germline V gene encodes CDR1 DFQATT and CDR2 SNEGSKA (reference sequence). There are 12 residues in the CDR3. The DNA for the CDR3 is TGCAGCTCGGCCACAGTTGGATATGGCTACACCTTC. Translated: CSSATVGYGYTF.

This clonotype was observed many times. The chain carries TRBV5-1 and TRBJ2-4; the match to TRBD2 covers 11 bases. In germline, CDR1 is SGHRS, CDR2 YFSETQ. J was trimmed by 3 bases and V by 5 bases; bases with no gene match: 4. The length of the CDR3 is 15 residues. For the CDR3, the DNA is TGCGCCAGCAGACAGACTAGCGGGGTCAAAAACATTCAGTACTTC. Translated: CASRQTSGVKNIQYF. Supplemented by reference TRBV5-1 and TRBJ2-4, the full variable domain reads KAGVTQTPRYLIKTRGQQVTLSCSPISGHRSVSWYQQTPGQGLQFLFEYFSETQRNKGNFPGRFSGRQFSNSRSEMNVSTLELGDSALYLCASRQTSGVKNIQYFGAGTRLSVL.

The chain combines TRBV7-8 with TRBJ2-3, with TRBD2 matching over 9 bases. CDR1 SGHVS and CDR2 FQNEAQ come from the germline V gene. V gave up 10 bases and J gave up 2 bases; unmatched junction bases: 10. CDR3 length: 15 amino acids. In DNA form, the CDR3 reads TGTGCCACCCCAGGACCTAGCGGGAACACAGATACGCAGTATTTT. It codes for CATPGPSGNTDTQYF. The full variable domain, with the rest looked up from reference TRBV7-8 and TRBJ2-3, is GAGVSQSPRYKVAKRGQDVALRCDPISGHVSLFWYQQALGQGPEFLTYFQNEAQLDKSGLPSDRFFAERPEGSVSTLKIQRTQQEDSAVYLCATPGPSGNTDTQYFGPGTRLTVL.

V is TRBV20-1 and J is TRBJ1-5; TRBD1 matches at 7 bases. V lost 2 bases, J lost 3 bases, and 10 bases stayed unmatched. The CDR3 has 16 residues. The germline V gene encodes CDR1 DFQATT and CDR2 SNEGSKA (reference sequence). The CDR3 loop is CSARKAGQLHNQPQHF. The DNA of the CDR3 is TGCAGTGCTAGAAAAGCGGGACAGCTACACAATCAGCCCCAGCATTTT.

This clonotype was seen at least ten times. This sequence joins TRBV20-1 and TRBJ1-5; no clear D. This CDR3 is built from 14 residues. Per germline, CDR1 DFQATT and CDR2 SNEGSKA (reference sequence). V was pared by 0 bases and J by 1 base, with 7 bases between. CDR3 coding DNA: TGCAGTGCTAGAGAAGCGACAAGCAATCAGCCCCAGCATTTT. Translation gives CSAREATSNQPQHF.

This clonotype was detected ten times or more. The chain links TRBV25-1 to TRBJ2-3; D is possibly TRBD2 (6 bases). This CDR3 spans 13 amino acids. Trimming removed 7 bases at V and 0 bases at J, with 8 bases between. Germline-derived CDR1 and CDR2 are MGHDK and SYGVNS. The CDR3 loop reads CASTGGSTDTQYF. As DNA, the CDR3 is TGTGCCAGCACTGGGGGGAGCACAGATACGCAGTATTTT. Using reference TRBV25-1 and TRBJ2-3 for the parts outside the CDR3, the full variable domain is EADIYQTPRYLVIGTGKKITLECSQTMGHDKMYWYQQDPGMELHLIHYSYGVNSTEKGDLSSESTVSRIRTEHFPLTLESARPSHTSQYLCASTGGSTDTQYFGPGTRLTVL.

For the CDR3, the DNA is TGCGCCAGCAGCCGAGAGGGTCACGGGAACACTGAAGCTTTCTTT. It specifies CASSREGHGNTEAFF. The chain joins TRBV4-1 to TRBJ1-1; D is unresolved. V dropped 4 bases and J dropped 1 base, with 13 bases sitting between them. The germline V gene has CDR1 MGHRA and CDR2 YSYEKL. The CDR3 spans 15 residues.

The chain couples TRBV30 to TRBJ2-1; possibly TRBD1 for D (6 bases). The CDR3 runs 15 residues. V was shortened by 3 bases and J by 9 bases, with 21 bases between the two germline ends. CDR1 and CDR2 (germline): GTSNPN, SVGIG (reference sequence). The CDR3 spells CAWSALQGPYGEQFF. The CDR3 nucleotides read TGTGCCTGGAGCGCCCTCCAGGGGCCTTACGGTGAGCAGTTCTTC.

This clonotype was detected only a few times. The chain carries TRBV12-3 or TRBV12-4 and TRBJ2-7, with a tentative D call TRBD1 (6 bases). Trimming removed 6 bases from V and 0 bases from J, with 12 bases in between. This CDR3 is built from 14 residues. The CDR3 DNA sequence: TGTGCCAGCAGACGAGACAGGAGCTCCTACGAGCAGTACTTC. It codes for CASRRDRSSYEQYF.

This clonotype was observed a handful of times. The chain joins TRBV4-1 to TRBJ1-3; no clear D. The CDR3 contains 17 residues. The ends were cut back, 1 base at V and 1 base at J, with 14 bases in the middle. Germline assignment: CDR1 MGHRA and CDR2 YSYEKL. CDR3 in DNA: TGCGCCAGCAGCCAAGTGCTCACAGACTCTTCTGGAAACACCATATATTTT. Translating it yields CASSQVLTDSSGNTIYF.

This clonotype came up a few times. The chain joins TRBV5-1 to TRBJ2-3, with 9 nucleotides matching TRBD1. The CDR3 has 12 residues. The V gene's germline CDR1 is SGHRS and CDR2 YFSETQ. V gave up 4 bases and J gave up 9 bases; unmatched junction bases: 3. CDR3 amino acids: CASSLGTGTQYF. The CDR3 DNA is TGCGCCAGCAGCCTCGGGACAGGGACGCAGTATTTT.

This clonotype was seen repeatedly, ten times or more. The V gene is TRBV4-3, the J gene TRBJ2-3; no firm D call. The CDR3 has 12 residues. From germline, CDR1 is LGHNA and CDR2 YSLEER. Trimming removed 9 bases at V and 5 bases at J, with 12 bases between. Written as DNA, the CDR3 is TGCGCCAGTTCTGGTAGTGGAGATACGCAGTATTTT. This encodes CASSGSGDTQYF.

The chain links TRBV20-1 to TRBJ1-1; 7 bases line up with TRBD1. The length of the CDR3 is 14 residues. Germline V gene lookup returns CDR1 DFQATT and CDR2 SNEGSKA (reference sequence). V lost 0 bases to trimming and J lost 5 bases; unmatched junction nucleotides: 6. CDR3 in amino acids: CSARDQRGRTEAFF. CDR3 nucleotides: TGCAGTGCTAGAGATCAAAGGGGGCGAACTGAAGCTTTCTTT.

The V call is TRBV10-3, the J call TRBJ2-7, with D unresolved. This CDR3 spans 13 amino acids. V lost 4 bases, J lost 3 bases, and 10 bases lay in between. Germline-derived CDR1 and CDR2 are ENHRY and SYGVKD. CDR3 sequence: CAISGNSLYEQYF. CDR3 DNA: TGTGCCATCAGTGGGAACAGCCTCTACGAGCAGTACTTC.

This clonotype was picked up a small number of times. The rearrangement joins TRBV5-1 to TRBJ2-2; the D gene is possibly TRBD1 (5 bases). The CDR3 covers 15 residues. Looked up from germline, CDR1 is SGHRS and CDR2 is YFSETQ. V was trimmed by 0 bases and J by 4 bases, leaving 10 bases between them. CDR3 in amino acids: CASSLVSGITGELFF. CDR3 in DNA: TGCGCCAGCAGCTTGGTGTCAGGGATCACCGGGGAGCTGTTTTTT.